Presented here are 25 T cell receptor beta chains from one specimen sequenced in a study of blood T cell repertoires in COVID-19. Sequenced by immunoSEQ multiplex PCR; TCRdb stores in-frame clones only, minus some. This table has over 200,000 clones, around 84% appearing once. The specimen sequenced was PBMCs or T cells enriched from blood (not recorded which). These receptors originate from a woman in her thirties or forties who had recovered from COVID-19.

This clone showed up just once. The J gene is TRBJ2-7, the V gene TRBV5-6, with TRBD2 matching over 7 bases. CDR3 length: 16 residues. CDR1 and CDR2 (germline): SGHDT, YYEEEE. V shed 4 bases and J 5 bases; nucleotides not matched to a gene: 15. The CDR3 DNA sequence: TGTGCCAGCAGCGGACTCTTCGCGGGAGAGCGGAACGAGCAGTACTTC. Its translation is CASSGLFAGERNEQYF. Combining the CDR3 with reference TRBV5-6 and TRBJ2-7 gives the whole variable domain DAGVTQSPTHLIKTRGQQVTLRCSPKSGHDTVSWYQQALGQGPQFIFQYYEEEERQRGNFPDRFSGHQFPNYSSELNVNALLLGDSALYLCASSGLFAGERNEQYFGPGTRLTVT.

This clone was seen only a few times. The V and J genes are TRBV5-6 and TRBJ1-2; TRBD1 agrees at 9 bases. The CDR3 is made up of 14 amino acids. V lost 4 bases to trimming and J lost 1 base; unmatched junction nucleotides: 2. Per germline, CDR1 SGHDT and CDR2 YYEEEE. This CDR3 reads CASSRTGVNYGYTF. The CDR3 nucleotides read TGTGCCAGCAGCCGGACAGGGGTTAACTATGGCTACACCTTC.

The gene calls are TRBV11-3 and TRBJ1-1, with TRBD1 identical over 12 bases. The V gene's germline CDR1 is SGHNT and CDR2 YENEEA. Trimming cost V 1 base and J 4 bases; bases outside gene matches: 10. The CDR3 runs to 18 residues. The chain's CDR3 is CASSLAGRDRGRSTEAFF. The CDR3 nucleotides read TGTGCCAGCAGCTTAGCGGGTAGGGACAGGGGGCGATCCACTGAAGCTTTCTTT.

This clone turned up a few times. The chain recombines TRBV4-1 with TRBJ2-1; TRBD1 is a possible D gene (6 bases). V gave up 1 base and J gave up 5 bases, with 9 bases separating them. The CDR3 covers 14 residues. From germline, CDR1 is MGHRA and CDR2 YSYEKL. The CDR3 reads CASSQGNRDNEQFF. DNA for the CDR3: TGCGCCAGCAGCCAAGGGAACAGGGACAATGAGCAGTTCTTC.

The chain combines TRBV4-1 with TRBJ2-7; 9 bases align to TRBD1. J gave up 3 bases and V 4 bases, and 10 bases lay outside the gene matches. CDR3 length equals 16 residues. CDR1 and CDR2 from the germline V gene are MGHRA and YSYEKL. CDR3 residues: CASSPGGQGRFYEQYF. CDR3 bases: TGCGCCAGCAGCCCAGGGGGACAGGGTAGGTTCTACGAGCAGTACTTC.

A single count supports this clone. V is TRBV10-3 and J is TRBJ1-5; TRBD1 matches at 12 bases. The CDR3 sequence is 14 residues long. The junction had 4 bases not matched to a gene; V was cut back by 9 bases and J by 4 bases. The germline V gene encodes CDR1 ENHRY and CDR2 SYGVKD. The chain's CDR3 is CAIGTGGSNQPQHF. The CDR3 region has the DNA TGTGCCATTGGGACAGGGGGCAGTAATCAGCCCCAGCATTTT.

This chain joins TRBV6-2 or TRBV6-3 and TRBJ2-7; TRBD1 is a possible D gene (6 bases). The CDR3 is 14 amino acids. CDR1 is MNHEY and CDR2 is SVGEGT in the germline V gene. The ends were cut back, 5 bases at V and 6 bases at J, with 17 bases in the middle. CDR3 sequence (DNA): TGTGCCAGCAGTGTAGGGCACAGGGTCAGCGAGCAGTACGTC. Translation gives CASSVGHRVSEQYV.

This chain uses TRBV2 with TRBJ2-5; weak D call: TRBD2 (5 bases). This CDR3 contains 13 residues. In germline, CDR1 is SNHLY, CDR2 FYNNEI. V dropped 7 bases and J dropped 2 bases, with 11 bases sitting between them. CDR3 sequence reads: CASNPGWQETQYF. The CDR3 bases are TGTGCCAGCAACCCGGGGTGGCAAGAGACCCAGTACTTC. Full variable domain (missing parts from reference TRBV2 and TRBJ2-5): EPEVTQTPSHQVTQMGQEVILRCVPISNHLYFYWYRQILGQKVEFLVSFYNNEISEKSEIFDDQFSVERPDGSNFTLKIRSTKLEDSAMYFCASNPGWQETQYFGPGTRLLVL.

This chain links TRBV5-1 with TRBJ1-4; maybe TRBD1 (5 bases). Trimming took 4 bases from V and 7 from J, leaving 14 bases between them. The germline V gene encodes CDR1 SGHRS and CDR2 YFSETQ. This CDR3 contains 14 residues. Here the CDR3 reads CASSNSQGGEKLFF. Here the CDR3 DNA reads TGCGCCAGCAGCAATAGTCAGGGCGGTGAAAAACTGTTTTTT.

The gene calls are TRBV9 and TRBJ2-3, with TRBD2 matching over 8 bases. V was pared by 3 bases and J by 6 bases, with 9 bases of the junction left unmatched. The germline CDR1 and CDR2 sequences are SGDLS and YYNGEE. The CDR3 has 15 residues. CDR3 sequence (DNA): TGTGCCAGCAGCGAGTATAGCGGGGCGACGGATACGCAGTATTTT. It is translated as CASSEYSGATDTQYF.

V is TRBV9 and J is TRBJ1-1; 7 positions match TRBD1. Germline CDR1 SGDLS, CDR2 YYNGEE. The CDR3 is 15 residues long. J lost 4 bases, V lost 4 bases, and 10 bases had no gene match. CDR3: CASSTEGWTGTEAFF. Here the CDR3 DNA reads TGTGCCAGCAGCACAGAAGGGTGGACAGGCACTGAAGCTTTCTTT.

V usage is TRBV5-4 and J usage is TRBJ2-1; maybe TRBD2 (5 bases). Germline assignment: CDR1 SGHNT and CDR2 YYREEE (reference sequence). The V end was cut by 0 bases, the J end by 6 bases, with 10 bases between. The CDR3 has 14 amino acids. The DNA for the CDR3 is TGTGCCAGCAGCTTGGTGGAGGCCCGCAATGAGCAGTTCTTC. Its protein is CASSLVEARNEQFF.

The genes are TRBV25-1 and TRBJ1-4, with D possibly matching TRBD1 (6 bases). Germline V lookup: CDR1 MGHDK, CDR2 SYGVNS. The ends were cut back, 4 bases at V and 5 bases at J, with 20 bases in the middle. The CDR3 consists of 17 residues. CDR3 in amino acids: CASSVSVNGQINEKLFF. The DNA of the CDR3 is TGTGCCAGCAGTGTTAGTGTGAACGGACAGATAAATGAAAAACTGTTTTTT.

This clone was seen a single time. V gene TRBV28 combines with J gene TRBJ1-2; D call uncertain. CDR1 MDHEN and CDR2 SYDVKM come from the germline V gene. The CDR3 loop spans 9 amino acids. Trimming removed 8 bases at V and 10 bases at J, with 8 bases between. CDR3 in DNA: TGTGCCAGCGCGGCACCCTACACCTTC. Translated: CASAAPYTF.

This chain joins TRBV13 and TRBJ1-6; D is perhaps TRBD1 (6 bases). From germline, CDR1 is PRHDT and CDR2 FYEKMQ (reference sequence). Trimming took 5 bases from V and 9 from J, leaving 11 bases between them. This CDR3 is built from 13 residues. The CDR3 sequence: CASSAGETSPLHF. DNA for the CDR3: TGTGCCAGCAGCGCAGGGGAAACTTCACCCCTCCACTTT.

As for this clone: This sample also contains other DNA sequences that code for the same CDR3. This sequence joins TRBV18 and TRBJ2-7; unclear D gene. V was pared by 0 bases and J by 3 bases, with 6 bases between. Per the germline V gene, CDR1 is KGHSH and CDR2 is LQKENI. This CDR3 comprises 13 residues. The CDR3 sequence: CASSPPAGYEQYF. CDR3 sequence (DNA): TGTGCCAGCTCACCACCTGCCGGCTACGAGCAGTACTTC. Full variable domain (rest looked up from reference TRBV18 and TRBJ2-7): NAGVMQNPRHLVRRRGQEARLRCSPMKGHSHVYWYRQLPEEGLKFMVYLQKENIIDESGMPKERFSAEFPKEGPSILRIQQVVRGDSAAYFCASSPPAGYEQYFGPGTRLTVT.

The genes are TRBV28 and TRBJ2-1; 15 positions agree with TRBD2. After removal of 7 bases from V and 7 bases from J, the junction contained 8 bases not matched to a gene. There are 16 residues in the CDR3. Germline values: CDR1 MDHEN, CDR2 SYDVKM. The CDR3 region is CASTGTSGRLYNEQFF. The CDR3 bases are TGTGCCAGCACAGGGACTAGCGGGAGGTTATATAATGAGCAGTTCTTC.

The table lists this clone with a count of one. The chain carries TRBV5-4 and TRBJ2-7, with TRBD1 identical over 8 bases. With V trimmed by 0 bases and J by 6 bases, 5 bases remained unmatched. CDR3 length: 14 residues. Germline V gene lookup returns CDR1 SGHNT and CDR2 YYREEE (reference sequence). CDR3 nucleotide sequence: TGTGCCAGCAGCTTGGACAGGGGGGTCTTCGAGCAGTACTTC. This codes for CASSLDRGVFEQYF.

V usage is TRBV3-1 (or the pseudogene TRBV3-2) and J usage is TRBJ2-5, with D possibly being TRBD1 (5 bases). In germline, CDR1 is LGHDT, CDR2 YNNKEL (reference sequence). The CDR3 is made up of 13 amino acids. Trimming took off 0 bases at V and 9 bases at J, with 11 bases between the two ends. CDR3 region: CASSQERGAAQYF. CDR3 DNA sequence: TGTGCCAGCAGCCAAGAAAGGGGCGCCGCCCAGTACTTC.

This clone occurred once. The V call is TRBV19, the J call TRBJ1-1; TRBD1 is a possible D gene (6 bases). Deletions cut 4 bases from V and 1 base from J, with 16 bases between. The length of the CDR3 is 16 residues. The germline V gene has CDR1 LNHDA and CDR2 SQIVND (reference sequence). DNA of the CDR3: TGTGCCAGTAGTACCCCGCGAGGGGGGGCGAACACTGAAGCTTTCTTT. Its translation: CASSTPRGGANTEAFF.

The chain links TRBV14 to TRBJ2-1; 16 nucleotides line up with TRBD2. This CDR3 has 19 amino acids. Germline CDR1 SGHDN, CDR2 FVKESK. J gave up 1 base and V 5 bases, and 8 bases lay outside the gene matches. The CDR3 sequence: CASSAGTSGRATSYNEQFF. The CDR3 region has the DNA TGTGCCAGCAGCGCCGGGACTAGCGGGAGGGCCACGTCCTACAATGAGCAGTTCTTC.

The chain links TRBV28 to TRBJ2-7, with TRBD1 identical over 7 bases. The CDR3 runs 14 residues. Germline assignment: CDR1 MDHEN and CDR2 SYDVKM. Trimming took 4 bases from V and 6 from J; bases not matched to a gene: 9. The CDR3 reads CASSYRGSAGEQYF. The CDR3 DNA reads TGTGCCAGCAGTTACAGGGGATCGGCGGGCGAGCAGTACTTC.

The gene calls are TRBV6-1 and TRBJ2-7; D gene uncertain. The germline V gene has CDR1 MNHNS and CDR2 SASEGT. This CDR3 has 16 residues. Deletions cut 1 base from V and 0 bases from J, with 13 bases between. The CDR3: CASSEGNLLISYEQYV. For the CDR3, the DNA is TGTGCCAGCAGTGAAGGTAACCTACTAATCTCCTACGAGCAGTACGTC.

V is TRBV7-9 and J is TRBJ2-3, with 7 bases identical to TRBD1. The CDR3 runs to 15 residues. The trim removed 3 bases at V and 4 bases at J, leaving 7 bases unmatched. CDR1 is SEHNR and CDR2 is FQNEAQ in the germline V gene (reference sequence). DNA of the CDR3: TGTGCCAGCAGCTTTTCTGGGACAGCAGCAGATACGCAGTATTTT. Its translation is CASSFSGTAADTQYF. The whole variable domain, filled in from reference TRBV7-9 and TRBJ2-3, reads DTGVSQNPRHKITKRGQNVTFRCDPISEHNRLYWYRQTLGQGPEFLTYFQNEAQLEKSRLLSDRFSAERPKGSFSTLEIQRTEQGDSAMYLCASSFSGTAADTQYFGPGTRLTVL.

The rearrangement joins TRBV27 to TRBJ2-7, with 10 bases lining up with TRBD2. The CDR3 is 16 residues long. With V trimmed by 2 bases and J by 6 bases, 10 bases remained unmatched. Germline V CDR1 and CDR2: MNHEY, SMNVEV (reference sequence). The DNA for the CDR3 is TGTGCCAGCAGTTTAGTGTCGAGTCTAGCGGGAGTCGAGCAGTACGTC. Protein: CASSLVSSLAGVEQYV.